This T cell receptor (beta chain) was recorded in a study of OX40 agonist ivuxolimab in advanced cancers. Looking at the study overall: An anti-OX40 (CD134) antibody with agonistic activity, ivuxolimab, was administered to patients. Ivuxolimab was administered intravenously to patients at 0.01 to 10 mg/kg every 2 weeks. Prior anti-PD-1, anti-PD-L1 or anti-CTLA-4 therapy was allowed; over 30% had some.

Study observations and caveats: At doses 0.1 to 3.0 mg/kg, CD4+ and CD8+ clones expanded.

V lost 2 bases, J lost 1 base, and 8 bases lay in between. Germline values: CDR1 GTSNPN, CDR2 SVGIG (reference sequence). This CDR3 comprises 13 residues. TCRdb's copy holds only in-frame clones and misses some; the assay was immunoSEQ multiplex PCR. In the table there are about 91,000 clones, around 84% of which are singletons. This clone appeared a few times. As yet, its antigen is unknown. The chain couples TRBV30 to TRBJ1-1; D is ambiguous. This material consisted of CD4+ or CD8+ T cells sorted from blood, taken in a trial of the OX40 agonist ivuxolimab. This TCR was recovered from an adult with an advanced solid tumor such as melanoma, head and neck, liver or kidney cancer. The CDR3 DNA sequence: TGTGCCTGGAGTTACAGCAGGAACACTGAAGCTTTCTTT. This translates into CAWSYSRNTEAFF.